Listed below are T cell receptor beta chains from one sample, sequenced in a study of blood T cells in healthy people across ages. TCRdb reanalysed the 5' RACE reads using MiXCR and keeps one entry per CDR3 protein. In the table there are about 1.4 million distinct CDR3 sequences, 55% to 75% of which are singletons. The sequenced sample was blood. The receptors were sampled from a man aged 18 to 30 in good health. CDR3s include the opening cysteine and the closing phenylalanine or tryptophan. D genes are given only for firm matches. Expanded clones are given a class, and other clones once, few, many or no size at all.

d_gene,j_gene,v_gene,abundance,CDR3aa,CDR3nt
TRBD2,TRBJ2-3,TRBV7-2,-,CASTGRVADTQYF,TGTGCCAGCACCGGGAGGGTAGCAGATACGCAGTATTTT
TRBD2,TRBJ2-1,TRBV29-1,few,CSVGGGYNEQFF,TGCAGCGTTGGGGGGGGCTACAATGAGCAGTTCTTC
-,TRBJ2-7,TRBV10-3,-,CAISEVLRVRYEQYF,TGTGCCATCAGTGAGGTCCTAAGGGTTAGGTACGAGCAGTACTTC
-,TRBJ1-1,TRBV24-1,-,CATREGAGTEAFF,TGTGCCACCAGGGAAGGGGCAGGAACTGAAGCTTTCTTT
TRBD1,TRBJ1-6,TRBV28,-,CASRSPETGGGSPLHF,TGTGCCAGCAGAAGCCCTGAGACAGGGGGCGGATCACCCCTCCACTTT
TRBD1,TRBJ2-2,TRBV10-3,-,CAISEGTGGFGGELFF,TGTGCCATCAGCGAAGGGACAGGGGGCTTCGGCGGGGAGCTGTTTTTT
-,TRBJ2-4,TRBV6-5,few,CASRTHSAKNIQYF,TGTGCCAGCAGGACCCACTCAGCCAAAAACATTCAGTACTTC
-,TRBJ2-7,TRBV29-1,few,CSVESQTTSYEQYF,TGCAGCGTTGAAAGCCAGACTACGTCCTACGAGCAGTACTTC
-,TRBJ2-1,TRBV11-3,-,CASSLEKGPINEQFF,TGTGCCAGCAGCCTTGAGAAGGGGCCAATCAATGAGCAGTTCTTC
TRBD2,TRBJ2-3,TRBV20-1,few,CSARDSSGRGYF,TGCAGTGCTAGAGATTCCAGCGGGAGGGGGTATTTT
TRBD1,TRBJ2-3,TRBV12-3/TRBV12-4,-,CASHRTGGGTDMQYF,TGTGCCAGCCACCGTACAGGGGGAGGCACAGATATGCAGTATTTT
-,TRBJ2-1,TRBV29-1,few,CSVAGGTPGQINNEQFF,TGCAGCGTGGCAGGCGGGACCCCGGGACAAATAAACAATGAGCAGTTCTTC
-,TRBJ2-5,TRBV24-1,-,CATSDFGSSNEQYF,TGTGCCACCAGTGATTTTGGGTCGAGCAATGAGCAGTACTTC
-,TRBJ1-2,TRBV6-2/TRBV6-3,once,CASSPQSKTYGYTF,TGTGCCAGCAGCCCACAGAGTAAGACCTATGGCTACACCTTC
TRBD2,TRBJ2-5,TRBV6-1,-,CASSERSSGGYMETQYF,TGTGCCAGCAGTGAAAGGTCTAGCGGGGGGTATATGGAGACCCAGTACTTC
TRBD2,TRBJ2-5,TRBV6-5,-,CASSETSGSYSEQYF,TGTGCCAGCAGTGAGACTAGCGGCTCCTACAGTGAGCAGTACTTC
TRBD1,TRBJ1-1,TRBV25-1,-,CASSDTGDTEAFF,TGTGCCAGCAGTGATACAGGGGACACTGAAGCTTTCTTT
TRBD2,TRBJ2-5,TRBV29-1,few,CSVHGLAGETQYF,TGCAGCGTCCATGGACTAGCGGGAGAGACCCAGTACTTC
-,TRBJ2-7,TRBV20-1,few,CSARTALGFYEQYF,TGCAGTGCTCGGACGGCACTAGGGTTCTACGAGCAGTACTTC
-,TRBJ2-7,TRBV3-1,-,CASSDRGGAYEQYF,TGTGCCAGCAGCGACAGGGGAGGGGCCTACGAGCAGTACTTC
-,TRBJ2-6,TRBV10-3,-,CAIRNDSLSSGANVLTF,TGTGCCATCAGGAACGACAGTTTGTCCTCTGGGGCCAACGTCCTGACTTTC
-,TRBJ1-1,TRBV6-2/TRBV6-3,-,CASSYHLGLNTEAFF,TGTGCCAGCAGTTACCATCTGGGTCTGAACACTGAAGCTTTCTTT
-,TRBJ1-5,TRBV4-1,once,CASSWSTLGDQPQHF,TGCGCCAGCAGCTGGTCGACTCTGGGCGATCAGCCCCAGCATTTT
-,TRBJ1-2,TRBV3-1,once,CASSQAGELYGYTF,TGTGCCAGCAGCCAGGCAGGGGAGTTATATGGCTACACCTTC
TRBD1,TRBJ2-1,TRBV29-1,-,CSVEPGTGGNEQFF,TGCAGCGTTGAACCTGGGACAGGGGGCAATGAGCAGTTCTTC
-,TRBJ2-5,TRBV20-1,few,CSANQVPRGEQYF,TGCAGTGCTAACCAGGTTCCCCGCGGGGAGCAGTACTTC
-,TRBJ2-5,TRBV4-1,-,CASSQDLLGYETQYF,TGCGCCAGCAGCCAAGATTTATTGGGGTACGAGACCCAGTACTTC
-,TRBJ1-2,TRBV6-2/TRBV6-3,-,CASSSFRENYGYTF,TGTGCCAGCAGTTCGTTCAGGGAGAACTATGGCTACACCTTC
-,TRBJ2-3,TRBV2,-,CASSEAPGFTDTQYF,TGTGCCAGCAGTGAAGCGCCAGGATTCACAGATACGCAGTATTTT
TRBD2,TRBJ2-5,TRBV7-9,few,CASSLGGASGKETQYF,TGTGCCAGCAGCTTAGGTGGTGCTAGCGGAAAAGAGACCCAGTACTTC
TRBD2,TRBJ2-5,TRBV28,-,CASTFGPSSFRGAQYF,TGTGCCAGCACGTTCGGGCCCTCGTCTTTCCGGGGGGCCCAGTACTTC
-,TRBJ2-7,TRBV20-1,few,CSARAGRGVYEQYF,TGCAGTGCTAGAGCGGGGCGTGGGGTGTACGAGCAGTACTTC
-,TRBJ2-2,TRBV25-1,once,CASSDDSLTGELFF,TGTGCCAGCAGTGACGACTCACTCACCGGGGAGCTGTTTTTT
-,TRBJ2-5,TRBV11-2,-,CASSLVSWETQYF,TGTGCCAGCAGCTTAGTTAGCTGGGAGACCCAGTACTTC
-,TRBJ2-7,TRBV4-1,few,CASSQEDTPSYEQYF,TGCGCCAGCAGCCAGGAAGACACCCCCTCCTACGAGCAGTACTTC
TRBD1,TRBJ1-5,TRBV20-1,-,CSAFRPGTGGGRPQHF,TGCAGTGCTTTTCGACCTGGGACAGGGGGCGGTCGGCCCCAGCATTTT
-,TRBJ2-7,TRBV6-1,-,CASKDNFYEQYF,TGTGCCAGCAAAGACAACTTCTACGAGCAGTACTTC
-,TRBJ1-2,TRBV9,-,CASSVEAGKADYGYTF,TGTGCCAGCAGCGTAGAGGCTGGTAAGGCGGACTATGGCTACACCTTC
-,TRBJ2-5,TRBV20-1,-,CSARGPTGFETQYF,TGCAGTGCTAGAGGCCCCACAGGGTTTGAGACCCAGTACTTC
-,TRBJ1-1,TRBV13,few,CASSLGRSGTEAFF,TGTGCCAGCAGCTTAGGGCGATCAGGCACTGAAGCTTTCTTT
TRBD1,TRBJ2-7,TRBV2,-,CASTPGDRVREQYF,TGTGCCAGCACGCCCGGCGACAGGGTCCGCGAGCAGTACTTC
TRBD2,TRBJ2-1,TRBV29-1,-,CSVGTRLAGNEQFF,TGCAGCGTTGGAACAAGACTAGCGGGAAATGAGCAGTTCTTC
-,TRBJ2-7,TRBV6-5,-,CASRPLGTSSYGQYF,TGTGCCAGCAGGCCCCTCGGGACAAGCTCCTACGGGCAGTACTTC
-,TRBJ2-7,TRBV28,-,CASSLLNWEVPYEQYF,TGTGCCAGCAGTTTACTGAATTGGGAGGTTCCCTACGAGCAGTACTTC
-,TRBJ1-6,TRBV5-5,-,CASSRAPDNSPLHF,TGTGCCAGCAGCCGTGCACCGGACAATTCACCCCTCCACTTT
TRBD2,TRBJ2-7,TRBV7-9,-,CASSHPGLAYQQYF,TGTGCCAGCAGCCACCCGGGACTAGCGTACCAGCAGTACTTC
-,TRBJ1-1,TRBV6-2/TRBV6-3,once,CASGLEGNTEAFF,TGTGCCAGCGGGCTGGAGGGGAACACTGAAGCTTTCTTT
TRBD1,TRBJ1-2,TRBV20-1,-,CSARDRDSVHGYTF,TGCAGTGCTAGAGATCGGGACAGCGTCCATGGCTACACCTTC
-,TRBJ2-5,TRBV10-3,-,CAIAGSLNEQYF,TGTGCCATCGCCGGCTCTCTAAATGAGCAGTACTTC
TRBD2,TRBJ2-1,TRBV6-6,few,CASSAKKRGYNEQFF,TGTGCCAGCAGCGCGAAGAAGCGGGGTTACAATGAGCAGTTCTTC
-,TRBJ2-1,TRBV4-1,-,CASSQEIRNEQFF,TGCGCCAGCAGCCAAGAAATTCGGAATGAGCAGTTCTTC
-,TRBJ2-1,TRBV2,-,CASRGSGGVNEQFF,TGTGCCAGCAGGGGAAGTGGAGGAGTGAATGAGCAGTTCTTC
TRBD2,TRBJ2-1,TRBV24-1,-,CATSGTSGTNEQFF,TGTGCCACCAGTGGCACTAGCGGGACCAATGAGCAGTTCTTC